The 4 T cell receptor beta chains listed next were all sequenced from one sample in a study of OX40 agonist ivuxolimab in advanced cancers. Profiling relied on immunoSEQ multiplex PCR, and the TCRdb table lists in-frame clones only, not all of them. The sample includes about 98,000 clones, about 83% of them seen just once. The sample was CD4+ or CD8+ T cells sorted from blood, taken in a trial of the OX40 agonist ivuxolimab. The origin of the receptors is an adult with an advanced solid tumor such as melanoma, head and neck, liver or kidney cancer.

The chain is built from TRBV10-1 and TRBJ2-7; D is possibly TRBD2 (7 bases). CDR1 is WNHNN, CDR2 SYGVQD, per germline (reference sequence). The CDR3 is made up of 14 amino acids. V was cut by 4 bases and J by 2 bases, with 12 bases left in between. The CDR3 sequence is CASSGGGAAYEQYF. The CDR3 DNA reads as TGCGCCAGCAGTGGTGGGGGGGCCGCCTACGAGCAGTACTTC.

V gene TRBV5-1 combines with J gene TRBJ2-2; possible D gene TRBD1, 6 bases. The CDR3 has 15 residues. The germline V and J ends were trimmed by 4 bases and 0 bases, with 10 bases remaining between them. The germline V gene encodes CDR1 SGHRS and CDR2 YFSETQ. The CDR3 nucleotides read TGCGCCAGCAGCCAGGGACATGCGAACACCGGGGAGCTGTTTTTT. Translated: CASSQGHANTGELFF.

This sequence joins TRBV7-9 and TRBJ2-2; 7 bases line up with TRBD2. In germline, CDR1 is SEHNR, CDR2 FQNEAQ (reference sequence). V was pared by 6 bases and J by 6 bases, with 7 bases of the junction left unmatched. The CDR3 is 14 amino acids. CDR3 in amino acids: CASSAARGAGELFF. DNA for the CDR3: TGTGCCAGCAGTGCAGCCCGGGGGGCCGGGGAGCTGTTTTTT.

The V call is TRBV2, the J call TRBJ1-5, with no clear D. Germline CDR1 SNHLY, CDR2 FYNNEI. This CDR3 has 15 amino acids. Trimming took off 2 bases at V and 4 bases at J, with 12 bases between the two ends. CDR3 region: CASSEYGIGNQPQHF. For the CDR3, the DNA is TGTGCCAGCAGTGAATACGGCATTGGAAATCAGCCCCAGCATTTT.